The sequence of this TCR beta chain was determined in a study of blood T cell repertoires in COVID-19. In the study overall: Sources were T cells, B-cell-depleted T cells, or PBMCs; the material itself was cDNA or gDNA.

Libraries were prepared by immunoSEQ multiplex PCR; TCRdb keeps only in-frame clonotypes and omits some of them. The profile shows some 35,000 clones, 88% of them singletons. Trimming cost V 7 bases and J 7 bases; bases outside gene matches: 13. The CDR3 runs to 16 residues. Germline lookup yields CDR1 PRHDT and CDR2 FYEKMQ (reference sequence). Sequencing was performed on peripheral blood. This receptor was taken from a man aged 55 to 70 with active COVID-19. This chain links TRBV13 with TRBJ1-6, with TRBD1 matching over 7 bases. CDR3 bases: TGTGCCAGCACCCGGAAACAGGACAGGCTAAATTCACCCCTCCACTTT. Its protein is CASTRKQDRLNSPLHF.